The clone carrying this T cell receptor (beta chain) was seen ten or more times. This specimen belongs to a study of T-cell reconstitution after alpha-beta-depleted transplantation in children. Germline V CDR1 and CDR2: DFQATT, SNEGSKA (reference sequence). CDR3 length equals 15 residues. The junction had 9 bases not matched to a gene; V was cut back by 0 bases and J by 5 bases. It was with unique molecular identifiers that the TCRbeta library was prepared. TCRdb fed the PCR reads into MiXCR, producing one record per CDR3 protein. Here the sample spans approximately 350,000 distinct CDR3 sequences, approximately 10% being singletons.

The clonotype was recovered from a human donor who donated a stem cell graft to a child with acute lymphoblastic leukemia. The rearrangement links TRBV20-1 to TRBJ2-5; 7 bases align to TRBD2. The sample here was PBMCs from the stem cell graft donor, taken from the stem cell graft. The CDR3 region is CSARDSGRIRETQYF. CDR3 in DNA: TGCAGTGCTAGAGATTCCGGGAGGATTAGGGAGACCCAGTACTTC.